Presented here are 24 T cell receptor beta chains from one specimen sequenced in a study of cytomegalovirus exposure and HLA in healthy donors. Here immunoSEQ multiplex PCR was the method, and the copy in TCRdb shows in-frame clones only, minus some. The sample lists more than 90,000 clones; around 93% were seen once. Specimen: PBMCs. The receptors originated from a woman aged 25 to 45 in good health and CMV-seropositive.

The CDR3 DNA is TGTGCCAGTAGTATAGCCAGGGGGCGTCGCTACGAGCAGTACTTC. It codes for CASSIARGRRYEQYF. The chain links TRBV19 to TRBJ2-7; 8 positions agree with TRBD1. The germline CDR1 and CDR2 sequences are LNHDA and SQIVND (reference sequence). The CDR3 is made up of 15 amino acids. Losses at the gene ends were 1 base for V and 3 bases for J; bases not matched to a gene: 5. Full variable domain (remainder filled in from reference TRBV19 and TRBJ2-7): DGGITQSPKYLFRKEGQNVTLSCEQNLNHDAMYWYRQDPGQGLRLIYYSQIVNDFQKGDIAEGYSVSREKKESFPLTVTSAQKNPTAFYLCASSIARGRRYEQYFGPGTRLTVT.

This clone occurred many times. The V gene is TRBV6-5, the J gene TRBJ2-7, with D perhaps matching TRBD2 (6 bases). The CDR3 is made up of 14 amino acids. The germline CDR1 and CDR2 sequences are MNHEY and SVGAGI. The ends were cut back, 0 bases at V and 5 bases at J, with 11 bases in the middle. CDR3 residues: CASSYSRASDEQYF. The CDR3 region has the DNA TGTGCCAGCAGTTACTCGAGGGCTAGCGACGAGCAGTACTTC.

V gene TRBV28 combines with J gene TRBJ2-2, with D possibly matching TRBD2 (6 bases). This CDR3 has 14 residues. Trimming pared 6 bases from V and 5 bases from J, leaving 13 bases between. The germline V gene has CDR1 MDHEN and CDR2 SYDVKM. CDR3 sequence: CASRVGGQTGELFF. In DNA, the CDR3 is TGTGCCAGCAGAGTGGGAGGTCAGACCGGGGAGCTGTTTTTT.

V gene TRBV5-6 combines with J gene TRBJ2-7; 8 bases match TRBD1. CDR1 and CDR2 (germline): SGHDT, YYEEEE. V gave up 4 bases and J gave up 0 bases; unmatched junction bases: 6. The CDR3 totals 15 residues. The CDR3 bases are TGTGCCAGCAGCACCCGGACAGGGCTCTCCTACGAGCAGTACTTC. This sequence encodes CASSTRTGLSYEQYF.

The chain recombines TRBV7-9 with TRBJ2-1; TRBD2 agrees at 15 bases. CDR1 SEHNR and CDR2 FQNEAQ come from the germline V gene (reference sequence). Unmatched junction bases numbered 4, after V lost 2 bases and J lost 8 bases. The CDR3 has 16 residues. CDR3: CASSLRTSGRADEQFF. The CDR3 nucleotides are TGTGCCAGCAGCTTAAGGACTAGCGGGAGGGCCGATGAGCAGTTCTTC.

In DNA, the CDR3 is TGTGCCAGCAGTGACCGGACAGGGGGCACAGATACGCAGTATTTT. Amino acids: CASSDRTGGTDTQYF. The rearrangement links TRBV2 to TRBJ2-3; 9 positions match TRBD1. The germline V gene has CDR1 SNHLY and CDR2 FYNNEI. The J segment lost 1 base and the V segment lost 3 bases, leaving 2 bases of the junction unmatched. The CDR3 has 15 residues.

In nucleotides, the CDR3 is TGTGCCAGCAGCTTAGCGCAGGGGGGACGCTACAATGAGCAGTTCTTC. Translation: CASSLAQGGRYNEQFF. The gene calls are TRBV7-9 and TRBJ2-1; TRBD1 might be the D (7 bases). This CDR3 comprises 16 residues. With 0 bases removed from V and 3 bases from J, the gap between germline ends came to 12 bases. Looked up from germline, CDR1 is SEHNR and CDR2 is FQNEAQ (reference sequence).

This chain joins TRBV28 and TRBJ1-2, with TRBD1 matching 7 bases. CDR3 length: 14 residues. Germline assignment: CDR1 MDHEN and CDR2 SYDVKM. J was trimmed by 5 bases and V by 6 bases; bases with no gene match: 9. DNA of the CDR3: TGTGCCAGCAGCGACCCACAGGGGCGTTATGGCTACACCTTC. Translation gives CASSDPQGRYGYTF.

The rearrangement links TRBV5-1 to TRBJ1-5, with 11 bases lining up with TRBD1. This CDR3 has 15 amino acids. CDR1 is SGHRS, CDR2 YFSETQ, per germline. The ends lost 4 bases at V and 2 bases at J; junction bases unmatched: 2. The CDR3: CASSPGQGGNQPQHF. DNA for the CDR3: TGCGCCAGCAGCCCGGGACAGGGGGGCAATCAGCCCCAGCATTTT.

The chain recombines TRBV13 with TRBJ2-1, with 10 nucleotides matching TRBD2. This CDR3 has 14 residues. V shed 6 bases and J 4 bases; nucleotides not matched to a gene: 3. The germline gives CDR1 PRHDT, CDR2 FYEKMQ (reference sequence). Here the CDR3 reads CASRELAGYNEQFF. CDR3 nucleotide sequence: TGTGCCAGCAGGGAACTAGCGGGGTACAATGAGCAGTTCTTC.

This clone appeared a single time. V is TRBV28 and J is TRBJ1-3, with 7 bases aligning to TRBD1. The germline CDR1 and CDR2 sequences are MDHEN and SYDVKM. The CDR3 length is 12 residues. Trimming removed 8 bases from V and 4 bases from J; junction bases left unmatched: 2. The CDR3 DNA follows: TGTGCCAGCGAGACAGGGGGAAACACCATATATTTT. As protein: CASETGGNTIYF.

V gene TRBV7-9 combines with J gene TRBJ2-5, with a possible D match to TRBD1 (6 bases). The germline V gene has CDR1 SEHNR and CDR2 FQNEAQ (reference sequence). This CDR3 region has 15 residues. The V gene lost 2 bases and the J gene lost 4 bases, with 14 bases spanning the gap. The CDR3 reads CASSLLTGTRETQYF. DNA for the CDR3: TGTGCCAGCAGCTTACTTACAGGGACGAGAGAGACCCAGTACTTC.

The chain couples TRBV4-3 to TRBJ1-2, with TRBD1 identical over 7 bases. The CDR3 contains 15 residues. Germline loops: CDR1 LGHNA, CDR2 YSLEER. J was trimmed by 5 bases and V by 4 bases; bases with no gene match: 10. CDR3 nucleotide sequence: TGCGCCAGCAGCCCAACCCGGGACAGCATTTATGGCTACACCTTC. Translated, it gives CASSPTRDSIYGYTF.

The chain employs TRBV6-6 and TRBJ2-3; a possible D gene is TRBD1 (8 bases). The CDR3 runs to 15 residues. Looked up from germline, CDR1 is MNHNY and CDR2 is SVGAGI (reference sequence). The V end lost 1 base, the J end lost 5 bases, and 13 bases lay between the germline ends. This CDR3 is CASSYLDREGDTQYF. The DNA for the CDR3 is TGTGCCAGCAGTTACTTGGACAGGGAGGGAGATACGCAGTATTTT.

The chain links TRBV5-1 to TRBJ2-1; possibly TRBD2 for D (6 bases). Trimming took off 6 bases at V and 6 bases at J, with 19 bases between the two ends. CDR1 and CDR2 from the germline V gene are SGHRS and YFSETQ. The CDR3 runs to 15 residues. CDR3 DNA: TGCGCCAGCAAAGGAACGGGAGAGTATAGCAATGAGCAGTTCTTC. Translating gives CASKGTGEYSNEQFF.

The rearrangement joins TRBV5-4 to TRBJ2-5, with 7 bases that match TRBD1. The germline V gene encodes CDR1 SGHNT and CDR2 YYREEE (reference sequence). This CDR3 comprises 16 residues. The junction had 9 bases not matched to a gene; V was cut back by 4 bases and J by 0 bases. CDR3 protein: CASSPGSRGYQETQYF. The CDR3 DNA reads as TGTGCCAGCAGCCCAGGGAGCAGGGGGTACCAAGAGACCCAGTACTTC.

CDR3 protein: CARSFDPRAGGGRTDTQYF. The CDR3 DNA follows: TGTGCCAGAAGCTTTGACCCCAGAGCGGGAGGTGGTCGCACAGATACGCAGTATTTT. The chain joins TRBV5-3 to TRBJ2-3; 9 nucleotides match TRBD2. TRBV5-3 is filed as an ORF, its function uncertain. CDR3 length: 19 residues. Trimming cost V 2 bases and J 1 base; bases outside gene matches: 14.

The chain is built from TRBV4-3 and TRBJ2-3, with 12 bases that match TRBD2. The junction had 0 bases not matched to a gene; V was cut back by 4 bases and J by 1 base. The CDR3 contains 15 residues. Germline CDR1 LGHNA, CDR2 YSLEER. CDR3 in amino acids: CASSRLAGGTDTQYF. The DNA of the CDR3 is TGCGCCAGCAGCCGACTAGCGGGAGGCACAGATACGCAGTATTTT.

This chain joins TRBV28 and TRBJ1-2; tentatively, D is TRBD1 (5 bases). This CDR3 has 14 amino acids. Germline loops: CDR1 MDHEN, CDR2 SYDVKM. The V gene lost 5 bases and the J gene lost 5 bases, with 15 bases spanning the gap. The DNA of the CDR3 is TGTGCCAGCAGTGACAGCAGGATCCGATATGGCTACACCTTC. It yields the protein CASSDSRIRYGYTF.

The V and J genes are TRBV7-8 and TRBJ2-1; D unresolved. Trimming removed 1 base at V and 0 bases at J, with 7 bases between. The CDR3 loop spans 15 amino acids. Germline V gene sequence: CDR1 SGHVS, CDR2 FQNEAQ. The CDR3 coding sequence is TGTGCCAGCAGCTTAGTCAGGTTCTCCTACAATGAGCAGTTCTTC. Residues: CASSLVRFSYNEQFF. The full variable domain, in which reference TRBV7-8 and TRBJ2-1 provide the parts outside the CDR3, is GAGVSQSPRYKVAKRGQDVALRCDPISGHVSLFWYQQALGQGPEFLTYFQNEAQLDKSGLPSDRFFAERPEGSVSTLKIQRTQQEDSAVYLCASSLVRFSYNEQFFGPGTRLTVL.

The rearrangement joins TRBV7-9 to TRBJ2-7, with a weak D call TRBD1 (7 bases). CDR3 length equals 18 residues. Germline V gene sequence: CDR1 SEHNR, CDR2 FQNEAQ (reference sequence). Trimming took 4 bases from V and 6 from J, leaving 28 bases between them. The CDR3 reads CASSSLIGGVEGRLEQYF. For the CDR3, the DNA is TGTGCCAGCAGCTCCTTAATAGGGGGCGTGGAGGGGAGGCTCGAGCAGTACTTC. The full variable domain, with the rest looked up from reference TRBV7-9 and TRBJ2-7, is DTGVSQNPRHKITKRGQNVTFRCDPISEHNRLYWYRQTLGQGPEFLTYFQNEAQLEKSRLLSDRFSAERPKGSFSTLEIQRTEQGDSAMYLCASSSLIGGVEGRLEQYFGPGTRLTVT.

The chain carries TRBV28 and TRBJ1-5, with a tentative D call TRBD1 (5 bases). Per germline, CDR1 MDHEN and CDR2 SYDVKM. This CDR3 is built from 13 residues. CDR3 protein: CAATENSNQPQHF. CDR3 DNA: TGTGCGGCGACAGAGAATAGCAATCAGCCCCAGCATTTT.

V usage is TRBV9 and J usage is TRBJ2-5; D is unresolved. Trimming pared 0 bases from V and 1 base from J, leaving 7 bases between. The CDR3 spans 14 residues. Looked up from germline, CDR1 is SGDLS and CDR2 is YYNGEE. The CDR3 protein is CASSVDSSQETQYF. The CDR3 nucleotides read TGTGCCAGCAGCGTAGACTCCTCCCAAGAGACCCAGTACTTC.

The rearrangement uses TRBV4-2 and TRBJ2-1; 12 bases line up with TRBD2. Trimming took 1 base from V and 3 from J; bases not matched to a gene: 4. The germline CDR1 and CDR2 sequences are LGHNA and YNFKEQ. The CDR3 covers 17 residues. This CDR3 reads CASSQGLAGDRYNEQFF. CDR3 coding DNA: TGTGCCAGCAGCCAAGGACTAGCGGGAGACCGCTACAATGAGCAGTTCTTC.